This T cell receptor beta chain was obtained from a study of shared clonotypes between healthy human individuals. Overall study: The cohort comprised a couple of women and a few men. Their ages spanned 18 to 49 years. Per donor, CD8 memory used one plate, CD8 naive used two, CD4 memory used three and CD4 naive used three.

As defined, naive CD8 cells were CD45RO-negative and positively selected for CCR7, with terminally differentiated effector memory CD45RA+ cells excluded. A note on this clone: Its target is not known.

The assay was carried out at the deep level. Produced via immunoSEQ multiplex PCR; TCRdb's table is partial and in-frame only. Of 550,000 to 750,000 clones in the sample, just over 90% are singletons; the top ten hold 20% to 25%. Broader study findings: Naive subsets typically showed greater estimated richness than memory subsets.

The CDR3 length is 14 residues. The V end was cut by 3 bases, the J end by 4 bases, with 11 bases between. Germline CDR1 MNHEY, CDR2 SMNVEV (reference sequence). Sequencing used naive CD8+ T cells sorted from blood. The sequence was collected from a man aged 25 to 40 in good health. The chain carries TRBV27 and TRBJ2-3; D not certain. CDR3 protein: CASSFVRSADTQYF. In nucleotides, the CDR3 is TGTGCCAGCAGTTTTGTCCGGAGCGCAGATACGCAGTATTTT.